These 16 T cell receptor beta chains were sequenced from one sample in a study of OX40 agonist ivuxolimab in advanced cancers. TCRdb keeps only in-frame clones here, not all; method: immunoSEQ multiplex PCR. The sample shows some 50,000 clones, about 91% of them seen only once. This material consisted of CD4+ or CD8+ T cells sorted from blood, taken in a trial of the OX40 agonist ivuxolimab. These receptor sequences come from an adult with an advanced solid tumor such as melanoma, head and neck, liver or kidney cancer.

V gene TRBV5-6 combines with J gene TRBJ1-3; TRBD1 aligns across 7 bases. V was pared by 0 bases and J by 0 bases, with 3 bases of the junction left unmatched. This CDR3 is 16 amino acids long. Germline V gives CDR1 SGHDT, CDR2 YYEEEE. CDR3 residues: CASSLEQGRSGNTIYF. The DNA for the CDR3 is TGTGCCAGCAGCTTGGAACAGGGGCGCTCTGGAAACACCATATATTTT.

V gene TRBV27 combines with J gene TRBJ2-5, with 8 nucleotides matching TRBD1. After removal of 5 bases from V and 5 bases from J, the junction contained 7 bases not matched to a gene. CDR1 and CDR2 (germline): MNHEY, SMNVEV (reference sequence). The CDR3 length is 14 residues. The CDR3 loop is CASSPGGGRETQYF. DNA of the CDR3: TGTGCCAGCAGTCCAGGGGGCGGTAGGGAGACCCAGTACTTC.

The CDR3 DNA follows: TGTGCCAGCAGTAAACAGGGGGTCACAGATACGCAGTATTTT. It codes for CASSKQGVTDTQYF. The rearrangement links TRBV27 to TRBJ2-3, with 8 bases aligning to TRBD1. CDR3 length equals 14 residues. V was clipped by 5 bases and J by 2 bases; unmatched bases: 3. Germline values: CDR1 MNHEY, CDR2 SMNVEV (reference sequence).

The genes are TRBV6-5 and TRBJ2-1; possibly TRBD1 for D (6 bases). The V end was cut by 5 bases, the J end by 3 bases, with 8 bases between. From germline, CDR1 is MNHEY and CDR2 SVGAGI. The CDR3 spans 13 residues. The DNA of the CDR3 is TGTGCCAGCAGTCGGACAGACTACAATGAGCAGTTCTTC. Protein sequence: CASSRTDYNEQFF.

CDR3 DNA: TGTGCCAGCAGTCCAGGGTTTTACAATGAGCAGTTCTTC. Translation gives CASSPGFYNEQFF. The chain is built from TRBV6-5 and TRBJ2-1, with D tentatively TRBD1 (5 bases). This CDR3 region has 13 residues. The V gene lost 5 bases and the J gene lost 4 bases, with 9 bases spanning the gap. Per germline, CDR1 MNHEY and CDR2 SVGAGI.

This clone is a singleton in its sample. The CDR3 here is CASSLVYSDTISRDEQFF. As DNA, the CDR3 is TGTGCCAGCAGCTTGGTCTATTCGGACACGATCTCCCGGGATGAGCAGTTCTTC. V is TRBV5-6 and J is TRBJ2-1, with D tentatively TRBD1 (5 bases). The germline V gene encodes CDR1 SGHDT and CDR2 YYEEEE. Trimming left V 0 bases short and J 8 bases short, with 24 bases between. CDR3 length equals 18 residues.

The chain employs TRBV7-3 and TRBJ2-7; 11 bases map to TRBD2. Germline-derived CDR1 and CDR2 are SGHTA and FQGTGA. After removal of 2 bases from V and 3 bases from J, the junction contained 9 bases not matched to a gene. The CDR3 is made up of 17 amino acids. CDR3 sequence reads: CASSLGASGRRVYEQYF. The CDR3 bases are TGTGCCAGCAGCTTAGGAGCTAGCGGGAGGCGAGTCTACGAGCAGTACTTC.

This clone was recorded only once. The V and J genes are TRBV25-1 and TRBJ2-1; the match to TRBD1 covers 8 bases. Trimming took 7 bases from V and 8 from J; bases not matched to a gene: 7. The CDR3 has 13 residues. Germline V gives CDR1 MGHDK, CDR2 SYGVNS. The DNA for the CDR3 is TGTGCCAGCATAAGGACAGGGATAGATGAGCAGTTCTTC. This translates into CASIRTGIDEQFF.

This clone was observed a few times. The chain couples TRBV27 to TRBJ2-7, with 10 bases that match TRBD2. Trimming at V came to 0 bases and at J to 4 bases, leaving 3 bases not matched to a gene. This CDR3 region has 15 residues. The germline V gene encodes CDR1 MNHEY and CDR2 SMNVEV (reference sequence). The CDR3 nucleotides are TGTGCCAGCAGTTTATCGGGACTAGCGCCTTACGAGCAGTACGTC. Protein: CASSLSGLAPYEQYV.

The V gene is TRBV2, the J gene TRBJ1-1; possible D gene TRBD1, 6 bases. The CDR3 runs to 14 residues. CDR1 and CDR2 (germline): SNHLY, FYNNEI. V shed 3 bases and J shed 5 bases, with 13 bases lying between them. In DNA, the CDR3 is TGTGCCAGCAGTGAGGGGGCTGGGGGGACTGAAGCTTTCTTT. Translated: CASSEGAGGTEAFF.

This clone appeared once. The CDR3 sequence: CASSTTGLAGVDTQYF. The CDR3 bases are TGTGCCAGTAGTACCACGGGACTAGCGGGAGTAGATACGCAGTATTTT. The V gene is TRBV19, the J gene TRBJ2-3; 14 bases agree with TRBD2. In germline, CDR1 is LNHDA, CDR2 SQIVND (reference sequence). The CDR3 has 16 residues. V gave up 4 bases and J gave up 5 bases; unmatched junction bases: 5.

The rearrangement uses TRBV25-1 and TRBJ1-2; weak D call: TRBD1 (5 bases). The germline V gene has CDR1 MGHDK and CDR2 SYGVNS. Trimming took off 5 bases at V and 5 bases at J, with 21 bases between the two ends. CDR3 length equals 16 residues. The CDR3 sequence is CASSCSPEGDGYGYTF. The DNA of the CDR3 is TGTGCCAGCAGTTGTTCTCCGGAAGGGGACGGGTATGGCTACACCTTC.

The genes are TRBV27 and TRBJ2-7, with 9 bases matching TRBD2. Unmatched junction bases numbered 7, after V lost 5 bases and J lost 2 bases. Per germline, CDR1 MNHEY and CDR2 SMNVEV (reference sequence). The CDR3 consists of 15 residues. The CDR3 region is CASSLRLAVTYEQYF. In DNA, the CDR3 is TGTGCCAGCAGTCTGCGACTAGCGGTGACCTACGAGCAGTACTTC.

The J gene is TRBJ2-5, the V gene TRBV13; 8 bases are shared with TRBD2. Trimming cost V 5 bases and J 2 bases; bases outside gene matches: 10. From germline, CDR1 is PRHDT and CDR2 FYEKMQ (reference sequence). CDR3 length: 16 residues. CDR3 DNA sequence: TGTGCCAGCAGCCCCCCGATAGGACTAGCTCAAGAGACCCAGTACTTC. Protein: CASSPPIGLAQETQYF.

The V and J genes are TRBV5-4 and TRBJ2-1; 9 bases are shared with TRBD2. The CDR3 consists of 18 residues. V trimming: 1 base; J trimming: 8 bases; junction bases outside the gene matches: 16. CDR1 SGHNT and CDR2 YYREEE come from the germline V gene (reference sequence). Here the CDR3 reads CASSLLGSGGRALDEQFF. The CDR3 DNA reads as TGTGCCAGCAGCTTGTTAGGTTCCGGCGGGAGGGCCCTGGATGAGCAGTTCTTC.

The J gene is TRBJ2-7, the V gene TRBV11-2; 12 nucleotides align to TRBD2. Germline CDR1 is SGHAT and CDR2 is FQNNGV. After removal of 1 base from V and 2 bases from J, the junction contained 6 bases not matched to a gene. The CDR3 sequence is 17 residues long. CDR3 sequence: CASSLALAGGTTYEQYF. CDR3 bases: TGTGCCAGCAGCTTAGCACTAGCGGGAGGCACGACCTACGAGCAGTACTTC.